The 18 T cell receptor beta chains below all came from one sample that was sequenced in a study of T-cell reconstitution after alpha-beta-depleted transplantation in children. Preparation of the TCRbeta library was carried out with unique molecular identifiers. TCRdb reanalysed the PCR reads using MiXCR and keeps one entry per CDR3 protein. The data contain around 800,000 distinct CDR3 sequences, 15% to 20% of them singletons. The sample here was PBMCs, mostly from graft donor cells, taken 360 days after TCRalphabeta/CD19-depleted stem cell transplant. The receptors were sampled from a male patient younger than 18 who had a stem cell transplant for acute lymphoblastic leukemia, so the T cells may come from the graft donor.

The V and J genes are TRBV13 and TRBJ2-2, with D perhaps matching TRBD1 (5 bases). V lost 1 base and J 5 bases, leaving 17 bases between the germline ends. The CDR3 covers 17 residues. Germline-derived CDR1 and CDR2 are PRHDT and FYEKMQ (reference sequence). The CDR3 coding sequence is TGTGCCAGCAGCTTAGTTCAAACAGGCTATGGGACCGGGGAGCTGTTTTTT. Translated: CASSLVQTGYGTGELFF. The full variable domain, in which reference TRBV13 and TRBJ2-2 provide the parts outside the CDR3, is AAGVIQSPRHLIKEKRETATLKCYPIPRHDTVYWYQQGPGQDPQFLISFYEKMQSDKGSIPDRFSAQQFSDYHSELNMSSLELGDSALYFCASSLVQTGYGTGELFFGEGSRLTVL.

This clonotype was found a few times. The rearrangement links TRBV15 to TRBJ2-3; TRBD2 aligns across 8 bases. This CDR3 region has 16 residues. Losses at the gene ends were 1 base for V and 3 bases for J; bases not matched to a gene: 6. Germline V gene lookup returns CDR1 LNHNV and CDR2 YYDKDF (reference sequence). The DNA for the CDR3 is TGTGCCACCAGCAGAGGGGGACTAGGAGTGACAGATACGCAGTATTTT. Protein sequence: CATSRGGLGVTDTQYF.

This clonotype was seen more than once but under ten times. This chain connects TRBV12-5 to TRBJ1-4; D is uncertain. CDR3 length equals 12 residues. Trimming took off 6 bases at V and 2 bases at J, with 4 bases between the two ends. Looked up from germline, CDR1 is LGHNT and CDR2 is FRNRAP. The CDR3 nucleotides read TGTGCTAGTGGACGGACTAATGAAAAACTGTTTTTT. Protein product: CASGRTNEKLFF.

This clonotype was picked up one time. This chain links TRBV5-1 with TRBJ1-3; D gene uncertain. The V and J ends lost 4 bases and 2 bases respectively, with 10 bases between them. The CDR3 covers 14 residues. Germline CDR1 reads SGHRS; CDR2 reads YFSETQ. The CDR3 loop is CASSASQAGNTIYF. CDR3 nucleotides: TGCGCCAGCAGCGCTTCTCAGGCTGGAAACACCATATATTTT.

In its sample, this clonotype was seen a few times. The chain joins TRBV4-1 to TRBJ1-5; 8 nucleotides align to TRBD1. This CDR3 has 14 residues. Per germline, CDR1 MGHRA and CDR2 YSYEKL. The V and J ends lost 5 bases and 7 bases, in that order; junction bases with no gene match: 7. The CDR3 DNA reads TGCGCCAGCAGCGCCGACAGGGGTGAGCAGCCCCAGCATTTT. Translating gives CASSADRGEQPQHF.

The rearrangement joins TRBV12-3 or TRBV12-4 to TRBJ2-1; 8 nucleotides align to TRBD1. The CDR3 contains 15 residues. V gave up 4 bases and J gave up 8 bases; unmatched junction bases: 10. The CDR3 protein is CASSYGAGGLDEQFF. The DNA for the CDR3 is TGTGCCAGCAGTTACGGGGCAGGGGGCCTGGATGAGCAGTTCTTC.

The chain has TRBV12-5 and TRBJ1-5; no clear D. This CDR3 has 14 amino acids. Trimming took 1 base from V and 1 from J, leaving 5 bases between them. Germline V gives CDR1 LGHNT, CDR2 FRNRAP. CDR3 nucleotide sequence: TGTGCTAGTGGTTTGGCGGGCAGCAATCAGCCCCAGCATTTT. Its protein is CASGLAGSNQPQHF.

The chain uses TRBV27 and TRBJ2-3; 11 positions match TRBD2. With V trimmed by 6 bases and J by 3 bases, 2 bases remained unmatched. The germline V gene has CDR1 MNHEY and CDR2 SMNVEV (reference sequence). The CDR3 has 14 amino acids. In DNA, the CDR3 is TGTGCCAGCAGGGGACTAGCGGAGACAGATACGCAGTATTTT. This sequence encodes CASRGLAETDTQYF.

This clonotype occurred a few times. The CDR3 here is CASNSVGEQYF. CDR3 nucleotide sequence: TGCGCCAGCAACAGCGTGGGGGAGCAGTACTTC. The rearrangement joins TRBV5-1 to TRBJ2-7; D remains ambiguous. The CDR3 contains 11 residues. CDR1 is SGHRS and CDR2 is YFSETQ in the germline V gene. V was clipped by 6 bases and J by 7 bases, with 11 bases between them.

There are many counts of this clonotype. The chain has TRBV9 and TRBJ2-3; 14 positions match TRBD2. Trimming cost V 5 bases and J 2 bases; bases outside gene matches: 7. In germline, CDR1 is SGDLS, CDR2 YYNGEE. The length of the CDR3 is 17 residues. The chain's CDR3 is CASSPGLAGGPTDTQYF. For the CDR3, the DNA is TGTGCCAGCAGTCCAGGACTAGCGGGAGGACCCACAGATACGCAGTATTTT.

This clonotype was counted many times. This chain uses TRBV9 with TRBJ2-1; 13 bases line up with TRBD2. The CDR3 has 17 amino acids. With V trimmed by 1 base and J by 8 bases, 9 bases remained unmatched. Germline CDR1 is SGDLS and CDR2 is YYNGEE. The CDR3 region has the DNA TGTGCCAGCAGCGTAACTAGCGGGAGGGCCGGTTTCCATGAGCAGTTCTTC. This gives the protein CASSVTSGRAGFHEQFF.

Ten or more counts support this clonotype. The junction differs from germline at one of its ends, possibly a read error. The rearrangement joins TRBV18 to TRBJ2-5, with no clear D. CDR3 length: 12 residues. Germline V lookup: CDR1 KGHSH, CDR2 LQKENI. This CDR3 reads CASSRQQETQYF. The CDR3 nucleotides read TGCGCCAGCAGCCGTCAACAAGAGACCCAGTACTTC.

This chain uses TRBV5-1 with TRBJ2-3, with a possible D match to TRBD1 (5 bases). CDR3 length: 13 residues. Trimming pared 0 bases from V and 7 bases from J, leaving 9 bases between. From germline, CDR1 is SGHRS and CDR2 YFSETQ. CDR3 loop: CASSLEGRNTQYF. CDR3 DNA sequence: TGCGCCAGCAGCTTGGAGGGGCGAAATACGCAGTATTTT. Full variable domain (remainder filled in from reference TRBV5-1 and TRBJ2-3): KAGVTQTPRYLIKTRGQQVTLSCSPISGHRSVSWYQQTPGQGLQFLFEYFSETQRNKGNFPGRFSGRQFSNSRSEMNVSTLELGDSALYLCASSLEGRNTQYFGPGTRLTVL.

This clonotype was detected ten times or more. V gene TRBV5-1 combines with J gene TRBJ2-1; D perhaps matches TRBD1 (6 bases). CDR1 is SGHRS, CDR2 YFSETQ, per germline. V dropped 4 bases and J dropped 4 bases, with 15 bases sitting between them. The length of the CDR3 is 15 residues. In DNA form, the CDR3 reads TGCGCCAGCAGCCCTGGGGACAACCCTTACAATGAGCAGTTCTTC. Protein product: CASSPGDNPYNEQFF.

This clonotype was seen more than once but under ten times. This chain joins TRBV12-3 or TRBV12-4 and TRBJ2-1; 8 bases agree with TRBD1. V shed 5 bases, J shed 9 bases, and the junction held 9 bases outside the gene matches. The CDR3 totals 14 residues. CDR3 coding DNA: TGTGCCAGCAGTCCCTGGGACAGGACGGGTGAGCAGTTCTTC. It codes for CASSPWDRTGEQFF.

This chain links TRBV20-1 with TRBJ2-7, with D perhaps TRBD2 (7 bases). The germline gives CDR1 DFQATT, CDR2 SNEGSKA (reference sequence). The CDR3 runs to 13 residues. Trimming took off 6 bases at V and 9 bases at J, with 21 bases between the two ends. The CDR3 nucleotides are TGCAGTGCGCCCCTGCCTGGAGGGGGGGGGCAGTACTTC. Translating it yields CSAPLPGGGGQYF.

This clonotype has a handful of counts. J is TRBJ1-5 and V is TRBV13; 11 bases match TRBD1. The CDR3 sequence is 18 residues long. V was clipped by 4 bases and J by 2 bases; unmatched bases: 10. Looked up from germline, CDR1 is PRHDT and CDR2 is FYEKMQ (reference sequence). CDR3 nucleotides: TGTGCCAGCAGCTCCGGGACAGGGGGAGTGTTAGGCAATCAGCCCCAGCATTTT. Its protein is CASSSGTGGVLGNQPQHF.

The chain carries TRBV7-2 and TRBJ1-2; 9 positions match TRBD1. V lost 5 bases, J lost 7 bases, and 8 bases stayed unmatched. Germline CDR1 is SGHTA and CDR2 is FQGNSA. The CDR3 totals 14 residues. CDR3 protein: CASSGRTGGGGYTF. The CDR3 nucleotides are TGTGCCAGCAGCGGCAGAACAGGGGGCGGTGGCTACACCTTC.